This is a list of T cell receptor beta chains from one sample in a study of shared clonotypes between healthy human individuals. Profiling relied on immunoSEQ multiplex PCR, and the TCRdb table lists in-frame clones only, not all of them. This sample yields about 960,000 clones, of which around three quarters are seen a single time; approximately 1.5% belongs to the top ten. Sequenced material: memory CD4+ T cells sorted from blood. Receptors were obtained from a young man in good health. Both conserved end residues are part of each CDR3. A D gene is named only where the DNA matches it firmly. Size tells how often a clone was seen (once, few, many) or the class of an expanded clone, and some rows leave it out.

v_gene	d_gene	abundance	j_gene	CDR3aa	CDR3nt
TRBV4-2	TRBD2	.	TRBJ2-1	CASSQEGLAAYNEQFF	TGTGCCAGCAGCCAAGAAGGACTAGCGGCTTACAATGAGCAGTTCTTC
TRBV12-5	.	.	TRBJ2-5	CASGPGGGGETQYF	TGTGCTAGTGGTCCTGGAGGGGGCGGAGAGACCCAGTACTTC
TRBV19	.	.	TRBJ1-6	CASSVGSLSNSPLHF	TGTGCCAGTAGTGTTGGGTCTCTGAGTAATTCACCCCTCCACTTT
TRBV7-9	.	few	TRBJ1-1	CASSLAGAPEAFF	TGTGCCAGCAGCTTAGCCGGGGCGCCTGAAGCTTTCTTT
TRBV18	TRBD2	.	TRBJ2-7	CASSQASGPSYEQYF	TGTGCCAGCTCCCAGGCTAGCGGGCCTTCCTACGAGCAGTACTTC
TRBV28	TRBD1	.	TRBJ1-6	CASSFRDRPNSPLHF	TGTGCCAGCAGTTTCCGGGACAGACCCAATTCACCCCTCCACTTT
TRBV6-6	.	.	TRBJ1-6	CASSPPLHF	TGTGCCAGCAGTCCCCCCCTCCACTTT
TRBV18	.	.	TRBJ2-5	CASSPQGETQYF	TGTGCCAGCTCACCGCAGGGGGAGACCCAGTACTTC
TRBV28	.	.	TRBJ1-2	CASGTGNYGYTF	TGTGCCAGCGGGACGGGGAACTATGGCTACACCTTC
TRBV7-3	.	.	TRBJ2-1	CASSLNGRGEQFF	TGTGCCAGCAGCCTTAACGGTCGGGGGGAGCAGTTCTTC
TRBV6-1	.	.	TRBJ2-3	CATREPSTDTQYF	TGTGCCACCAGGGAACCTAGCACAGATACGCAGTATTTT
TRBV18	.	.	TRBJ1-1	CASSSIGQQNTEAFF	TGTGCCAGCTCATCAATTGGACAGCAGAACACTGAAGCTTTCTTT
TRBV4-3	.	.	TRBJ2-2	CASSQDRGVSNGELFF	TGCGCCAGCAGCCAAGATCGCGGAGTATCTAACGGGGAGCTGTTTTTT
TRBV11-2	.	.	TRBJ2-7	CASSLVGGVGSYEQYF	TGTGCCAGCAGCTTAGTCGGCGGGGTGGGCTCCTACGAGCAGTACTTC
TRBV6-5	.	.	TRBJ1-2	CASSPDLNYGYTF	TGTGCCAGCAGTCCCGACCTCAACTATGGCTACACCTTC
TRBV25-1	.	.	TRBJ1-1	CASIRTGGTEAFF	TGTGCCAGCATCAGAACAGGAGGGACTGAAGCTTTCTTT
TRBV30	.	.	TRBJ2-2	CAWSTRQTSTGELFF	TGTGCCTGGAGTACTAGACAGACTAGTACCGGGGAGCTGTTTTTT
TRBV28	TRBD1	few	TRBJ1-1	CASSLGQGKLAFF	TGTGCCAGCAGTTTAGGACAGGGTAAACTCGCTTTCTTT
TRBV18	.	.	TRBJ1-2	CASSLPTAYGYTF	TGTGCCAGCTCTCTCCCGACAGCCTATGGCTACACCTTC
TRBV7-2	.	once	TRBJ1-2	CASSHTQGNYGYTF	TGTGCCAGCAGCCACACCCAGGGTAACTATGGCTACACCTTC
TRBV10-3	TRBD1	.	TRBJ1-4	CAISRDRNPEKLFF	TGTGCCATCAGCCGGGACAGGAACCCAGAAAAACTGTTTTTT
TRBV6-4	.	.	TRBJ2-3	CASSVGESTDTQYF	TGTGCCAGCAGTGTCGGGGAAAGCACAGATACGCAGTATTTT
TRBV28	.	.	TRBJ2-1	CASRGAMGVLGEQFF	TGTGCCAGCAGGGGGGCAATGGGGGTTTTGGGTGAGCAGTTCTTC
TRBV19	.	once	TRBJ2-7	CATKRTASSYEQYF	TGTGCCACTAAGCGTACAGCGAGCTCCTACGAGCAGTACTTC
TRBV5-4	.	.	TRBJ2-7	CASSLESGPYEQYF	TGTGCCAGCAGCTTGGAATCGGGGCCCTACGAGCAGTACTTC
TRBV18	TRBD1	.	TRBJ2-7	CASSPRTGGSEQYF	TGTGCCAGCTCACCACGGACAGGGGGTTCCGAGCAGTACTTC
TRBV5-1	.	.	TRBJ2-3	CASSGGDLADTQYF	TGCGCCAGCAGCGGAGGGGATTTGGCAGATACGCAGTATTTT
TRBV29-1	.	.	TRBJ2-7	CSVEHLGGGEQYF	TGCAGCGTTGAGCATTTGGGGGGAGGAGAGCAGTACTTC
TRBV12-5	TRBD1	few	TRBJ1-2	CASGLVGQRYTF	TGTGCTAGTGGTTTGGTGGGACAGCGCTACACCTTC
TRBV28	.	many	TRBJ1-3	CASSLFGTYSGNTIYF	TGTGCCAGCAGTTTATTCGGGACATACTCTGGAAACACCATATATTTT
TRBV18	TRBD1	.	TRBJ1-2	CASSPGGGGQGDGYTF	TGTGCCAGCTCACCCGGTGGCGGAGGGCAGGGGGATGGCTACACCTTC
TRBV30	.	.	TRBJ2-3	CAWRVEDTQYF	TGTGCCTGGAGGGTTGAGGATACGCAGTATTTT
TRBV29-1	.	.	TRBJ2-7	CSVRQGVSEQYF	TGCAGCGTTCGGCAGGGTGTCTCCGAGCAGTACTTC
TRBV10-3	.	.	TRBJ2-2	CAISVGDYTGELFF	TGTGCCATCAGTGTAGGGGACTACACCGGGGAGCTGTTTTTT
TRBV27	TRBD2	.	TRBJ2-3	CASSLTGTRGTDTQYF	TGTGCCAGCAGTTTAACCGGGACTAGGGGCACAGATACGCAGTATTTT
TRBV28	TRBD1	.	TRBJ2-1	CASAGGTGVVAEQFF	TGTGCCAGTGCAGGCGGGACAGGGGTCGTGGCTGAGCAGTTCTTC
TRBV29-1	TRBD1	few	TRBJ1-5	CSVEDQGAGQPQHF	TGCAGCGTTGAAGATCAGGGGGCGGGTCAGCCCCAGCATTTT
TRBV29-1	.	once	TRBJ1-4	CSVVRGFGEKLFF	TGCAGCGTGGTCCGGGGCTTCGGAGAAAAACTGTTTTTT
TRBV7-2	.	.	TRBJ2-2	CASSLLQRKNTGELFF	TGTGCCAGCAGCTTACTACAGCGGAAGAACACCGGGGAGCTGTTTTTT
TRBV5-6	TRBD1	.	TRBJ1-3	CASSFGDSPGNTIYF	TGTGCCAGCAGCTTTGGGGACAGCCCTGGAAACACCATATATTTT